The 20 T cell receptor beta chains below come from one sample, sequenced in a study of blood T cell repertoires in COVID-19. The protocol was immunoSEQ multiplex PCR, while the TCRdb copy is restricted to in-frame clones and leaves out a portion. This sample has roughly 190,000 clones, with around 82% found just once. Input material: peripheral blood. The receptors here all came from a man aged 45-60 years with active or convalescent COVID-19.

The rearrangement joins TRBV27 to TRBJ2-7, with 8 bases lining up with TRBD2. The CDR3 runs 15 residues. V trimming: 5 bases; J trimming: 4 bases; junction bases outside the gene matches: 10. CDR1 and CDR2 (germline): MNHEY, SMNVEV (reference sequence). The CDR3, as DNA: TGTGCCAGCAGTGCTACCCTAGCGGGCAGATACGAGCAGTACTTC. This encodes CASSATLAGRYEQYF.

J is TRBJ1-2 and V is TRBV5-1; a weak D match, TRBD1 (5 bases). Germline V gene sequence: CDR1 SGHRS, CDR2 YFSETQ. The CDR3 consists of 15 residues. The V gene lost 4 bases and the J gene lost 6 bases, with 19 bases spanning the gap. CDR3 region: CASSPSGPGKDGYTF. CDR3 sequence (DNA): TGCGCCAGCAGCCCCTCAGGTCCAGGGAAGGATGGCTACACCTTC.

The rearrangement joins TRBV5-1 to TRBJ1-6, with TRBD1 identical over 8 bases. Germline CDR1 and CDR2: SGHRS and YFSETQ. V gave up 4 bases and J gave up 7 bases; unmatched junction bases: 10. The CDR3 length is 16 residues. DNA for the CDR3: TGCGCCAGCAGCGTACAGGGGGGAAGTTTGAATTCACCCCTCCACTTT. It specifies CASSVQGGSLNSPLHF.

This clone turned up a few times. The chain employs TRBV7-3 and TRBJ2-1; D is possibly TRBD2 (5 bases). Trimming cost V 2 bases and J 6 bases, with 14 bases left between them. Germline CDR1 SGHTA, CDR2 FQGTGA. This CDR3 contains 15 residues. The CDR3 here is CASSLSSGESNEQFF. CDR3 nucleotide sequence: TGTGCCAGCAGCTTATCGTCCGGGGAGAGCAATGAGCAGTTCTTC.

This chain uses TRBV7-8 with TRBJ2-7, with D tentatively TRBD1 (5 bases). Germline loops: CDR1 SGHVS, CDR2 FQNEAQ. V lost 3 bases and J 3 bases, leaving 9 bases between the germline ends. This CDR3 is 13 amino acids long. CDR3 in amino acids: CASSLGRDYEQYF. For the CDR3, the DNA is TGTGCCAGCAGCTTGGGCAGGGACTACGAGCAGTACTTC. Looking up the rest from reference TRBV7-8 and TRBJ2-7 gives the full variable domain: GAGVSQSPRYKVAKRGQDVALRCDPISGHVSLFWYQQALGQGPEFLTYFQNEAQLDKSGLPSDRFFAERPEGSVSTLKIQRTQQEDSAVYLCASSLGRDYEQYFGPGTRLTVT.

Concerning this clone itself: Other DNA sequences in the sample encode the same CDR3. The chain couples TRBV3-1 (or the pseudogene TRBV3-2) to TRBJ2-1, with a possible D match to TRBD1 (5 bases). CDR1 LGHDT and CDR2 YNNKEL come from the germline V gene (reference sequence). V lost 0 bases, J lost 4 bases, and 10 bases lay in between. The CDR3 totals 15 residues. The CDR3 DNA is TGTGCCAGCAGCCAAGATAGGGGCCAGTACAATGAGCAGTTCTTC. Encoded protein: CASSQDRGQYNEQFF.

CDR3 sequence reads: CASSPGLAGAYEQYF. The CDR3 DNA follows: TGTGCCAGCAGCCCCGGACTAGCGGGTGCCTACGAGCAGTACTTC. The chain is built from TRBV6-5 and TRBJ2-7; 11 bases agree with TRBD2. J lost 2 bases, V lost 6 bases, and 6 bases had no gene match. Germline CDR1 is MNHEY and CDR2 is SVGAGI. The CDR3 runs to 15 residues.

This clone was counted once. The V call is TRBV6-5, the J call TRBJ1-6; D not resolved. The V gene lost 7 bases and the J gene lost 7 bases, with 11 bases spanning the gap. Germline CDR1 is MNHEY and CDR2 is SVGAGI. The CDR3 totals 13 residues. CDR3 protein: CASNRAGNSPLHF. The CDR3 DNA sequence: TGTGCCAGCAACCGAGCGGGGAATTCACCCCTCCACTTT.

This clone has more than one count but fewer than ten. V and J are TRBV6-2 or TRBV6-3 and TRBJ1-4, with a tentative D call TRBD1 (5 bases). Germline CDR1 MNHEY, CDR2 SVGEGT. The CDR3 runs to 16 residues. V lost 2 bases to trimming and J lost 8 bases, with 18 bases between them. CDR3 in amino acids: CASSYRPTWRDEKLFF. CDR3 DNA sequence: TGTGCCAGCAGTTACCGACCCACCTGGAGGGACGAAAAACTGTTTTTT.

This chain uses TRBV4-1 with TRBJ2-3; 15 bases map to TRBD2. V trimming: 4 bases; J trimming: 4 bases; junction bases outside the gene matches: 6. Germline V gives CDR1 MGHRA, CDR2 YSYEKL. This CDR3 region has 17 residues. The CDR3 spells CASSRTSGGAWADTQYF. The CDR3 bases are TGCGCCAGCAGCCGGACTAGCGGGGGGGCCTGGGCAGATACGCAGTATTTT.

The DNA of the CDR3 is TGCGCCAGCAGGATGGGGTCGGGACAGGGGTATTCACCCCTCCACTTT. Protein sequence: CASRMGSGQGYSPLHF. The J gene is TRBJ1-6, the V gene TRBV10-2; 10 bases are a match to TRBD1. CDR1 and CDR2 from the germline V gene are WSHSY and SAAADI. V lost 6 bases, J lost 8 bases, and 10 bases stayed unmatched. This CDR3 contains 16 residues.

CDR3 region: CASRPDRGNQPQHF. The CDR3 DNA is TGTGCCAGCAGGCCCGACAGGGGCAATCAGCCCCAGCATTTT. The chain links TRBV2 to TRBJ1-5, with TRBD1 matching 7 bases. The CDR3 sequence is 14 residues long. Trimming cost V 6 bases and J 2 bases; bases outside gene matches: 4. Germline-derived CDR1 and CDR2 are SNHLY and FYNNEI.

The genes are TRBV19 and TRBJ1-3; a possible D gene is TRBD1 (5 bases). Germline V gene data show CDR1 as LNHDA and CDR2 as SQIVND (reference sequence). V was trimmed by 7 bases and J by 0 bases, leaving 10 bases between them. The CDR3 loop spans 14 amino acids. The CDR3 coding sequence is TGTGCCAGTAAGTGGGACTTCTCTGGAAACACCATATATTTT. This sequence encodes CASKWDFSGNTIYF.

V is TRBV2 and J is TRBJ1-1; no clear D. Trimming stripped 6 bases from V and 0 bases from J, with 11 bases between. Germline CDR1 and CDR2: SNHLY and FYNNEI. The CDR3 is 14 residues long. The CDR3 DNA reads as TGTGCCAGCAGCTCCGAAAACATGAACACTGAAGCTTTCTTT. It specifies CASSSENMNTEAFF.

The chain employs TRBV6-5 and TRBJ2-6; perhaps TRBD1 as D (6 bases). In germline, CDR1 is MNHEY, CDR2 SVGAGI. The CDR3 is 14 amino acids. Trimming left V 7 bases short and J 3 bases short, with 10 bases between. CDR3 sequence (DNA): TGTGCCAGCAAAACAGGGATTGGGGCCAACGTCCTGACTTTC. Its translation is CASKTGIGANVLTF.

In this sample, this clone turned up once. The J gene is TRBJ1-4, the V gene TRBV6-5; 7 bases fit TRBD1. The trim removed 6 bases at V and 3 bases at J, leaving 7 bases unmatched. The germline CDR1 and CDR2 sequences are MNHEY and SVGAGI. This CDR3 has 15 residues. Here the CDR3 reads CASSRGQVPNEKLFF. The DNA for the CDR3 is TGTGCCAGCAGCCGTGGACAGGTTCCTAATGAAAAACTGTTTTTT.

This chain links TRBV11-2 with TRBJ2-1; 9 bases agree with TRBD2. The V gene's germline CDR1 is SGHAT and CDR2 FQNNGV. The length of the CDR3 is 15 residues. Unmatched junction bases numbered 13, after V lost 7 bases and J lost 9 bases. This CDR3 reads CASTRTGTSTGEQFF. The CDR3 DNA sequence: TGTGCCAGCACCCGAACCGGGACTAGCACGGGTGAGCAGTTCTTC.

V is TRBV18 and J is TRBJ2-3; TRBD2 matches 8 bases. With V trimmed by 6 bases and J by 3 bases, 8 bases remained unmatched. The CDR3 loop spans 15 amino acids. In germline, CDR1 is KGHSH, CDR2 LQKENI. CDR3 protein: CASSRLRGGTDTQYF. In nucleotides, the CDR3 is TGTGCCAGCTCGCGACTACGGGGGGGGACAGATACGCAGTATTTT.

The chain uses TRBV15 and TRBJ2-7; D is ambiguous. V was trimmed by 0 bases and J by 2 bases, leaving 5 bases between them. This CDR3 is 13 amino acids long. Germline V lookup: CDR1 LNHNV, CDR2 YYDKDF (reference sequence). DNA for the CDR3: TGTGCCACCAGCAGAGATTACACCTACGAGCAGTACTTC. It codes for CATSRDYTYEQYF.

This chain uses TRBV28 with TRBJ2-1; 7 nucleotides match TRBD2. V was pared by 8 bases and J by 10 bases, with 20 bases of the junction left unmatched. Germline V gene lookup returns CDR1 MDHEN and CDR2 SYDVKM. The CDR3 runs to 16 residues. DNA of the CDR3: TGTGCCAGCCAACGATCCGCCGGGACTACCCTCAAGGAGCAGTTCTTC. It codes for CASQRSAGTTLKEQFF.